This TCR beta chain was captured by sequencing in a study of CD8 T cells in Susac syndrome. Germline loops: CDR1 SGDLS, CDR2 YYNGEE. The CDR3 has 13 amino acids. V lost 4 bases and J 0 bases, leaving 5 bases between the germline ends. RNA in amounts of roughly 0.5 to 1 ug was reverse transcribed with random hexamers. Amplification of TCR beta CDR3 across 54 Vbeta and 13 Jbeta was performed with immunoSEQ multiplex PCR. MiXCR was run by TCRdb on the immunoSEQ multiplex PCR reads, yielding one entry per CDR3 protein. Of tens of thousands of distinct CDR3 sequences listed, 85% to 95% are singletons. V usage is TRBV9 and J usage is TRBJ1-3; D not certain. The origin of this receptor is a human donor with multiple sclerosis. The sample comprised CD8+ T cells from PBMCs. CDR3 loop: CASSINSGNTIYF. In nucleotides, the CDR3 is TGTGCCAGCAGCATAAACTCTGGAAACACCATATATTTT.